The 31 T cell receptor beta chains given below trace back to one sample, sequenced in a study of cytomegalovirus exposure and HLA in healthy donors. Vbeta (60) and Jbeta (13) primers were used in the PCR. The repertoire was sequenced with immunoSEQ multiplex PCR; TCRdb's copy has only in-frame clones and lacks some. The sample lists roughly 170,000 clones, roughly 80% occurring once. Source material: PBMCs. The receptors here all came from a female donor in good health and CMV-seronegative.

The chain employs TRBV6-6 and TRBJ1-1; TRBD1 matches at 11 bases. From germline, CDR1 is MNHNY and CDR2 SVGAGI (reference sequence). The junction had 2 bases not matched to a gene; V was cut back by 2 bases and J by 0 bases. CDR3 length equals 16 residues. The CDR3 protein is CASSYGTGGLNTEAFF. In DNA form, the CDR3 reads TGTGCCAGCAGTTACGGGACAGGGGGTCTGAACACTGAAGCTTTCTTT.

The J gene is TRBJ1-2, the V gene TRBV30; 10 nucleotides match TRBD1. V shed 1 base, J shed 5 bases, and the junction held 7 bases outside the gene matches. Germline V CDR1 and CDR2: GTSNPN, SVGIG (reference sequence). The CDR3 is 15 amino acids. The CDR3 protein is CAWSAGTGAPYGYTF. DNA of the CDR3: TGTGCCTGGAGTGCCGGGACAGGGGCTCCTTATGGCTACACCTTC.

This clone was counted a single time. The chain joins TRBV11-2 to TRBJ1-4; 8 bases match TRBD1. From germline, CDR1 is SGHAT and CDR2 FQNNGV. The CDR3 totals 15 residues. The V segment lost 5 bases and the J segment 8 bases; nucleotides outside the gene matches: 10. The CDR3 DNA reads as TGTGCCAGCAGCCCCTCGACAGGGGCCGGGGAAAAACTGTTTTTT. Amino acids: CASSPSTGAGEKLFF.

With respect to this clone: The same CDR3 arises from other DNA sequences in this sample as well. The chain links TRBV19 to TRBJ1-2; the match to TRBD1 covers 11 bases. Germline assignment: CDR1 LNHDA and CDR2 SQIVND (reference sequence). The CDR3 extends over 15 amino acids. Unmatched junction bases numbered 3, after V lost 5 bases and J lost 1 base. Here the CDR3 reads CASSPGTGGNYGYTF. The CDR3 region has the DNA TGTGCCAGTAGTCCCGGGACAGGGGGTAACTATGGCTACACCTTC.

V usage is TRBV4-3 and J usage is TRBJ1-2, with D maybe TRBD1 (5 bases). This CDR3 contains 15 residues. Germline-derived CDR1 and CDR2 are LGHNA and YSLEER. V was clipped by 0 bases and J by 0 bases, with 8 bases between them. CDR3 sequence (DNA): TGCGCCAGCAGCCAAGATGTGACAGCTAACTATGGCTACACCTTC. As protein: CASSQDVTANYGYTF.

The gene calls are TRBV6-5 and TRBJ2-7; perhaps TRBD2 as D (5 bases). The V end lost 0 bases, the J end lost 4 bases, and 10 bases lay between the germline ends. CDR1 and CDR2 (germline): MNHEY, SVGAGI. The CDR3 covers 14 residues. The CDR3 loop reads CASSYSGAEYEQYF. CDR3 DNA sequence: TGTGCCAGCAGTTACTCGGGAGCGGAGTACGAGCAGTACTTC.

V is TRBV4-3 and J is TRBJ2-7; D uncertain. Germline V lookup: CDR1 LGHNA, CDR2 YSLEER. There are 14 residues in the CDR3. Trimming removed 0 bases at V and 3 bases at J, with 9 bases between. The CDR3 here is CASSQDGGGYEQYF. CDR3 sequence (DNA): TGCGCCAGCAGCCAAGACGGCGGCGGCTACGAGCAGTACTTC.

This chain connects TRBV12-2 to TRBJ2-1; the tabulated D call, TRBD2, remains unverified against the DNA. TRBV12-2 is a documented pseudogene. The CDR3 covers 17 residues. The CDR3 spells CASRLEVSGRAGNEQFF. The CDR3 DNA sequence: TGTGCAAGTCGCTTAGAGGTTAGCGGGAGGGCCGGCAATGAGCAGTTCTTC.

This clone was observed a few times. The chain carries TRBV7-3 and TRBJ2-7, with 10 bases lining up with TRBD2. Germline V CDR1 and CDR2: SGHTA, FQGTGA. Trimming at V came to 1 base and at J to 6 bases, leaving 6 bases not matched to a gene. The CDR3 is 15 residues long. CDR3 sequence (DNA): TGTGCCAGCAGCTTAAACCTAGCGGGAGAGTCCGAGCAGTACTTC. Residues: CASSLNLAGESEQYF. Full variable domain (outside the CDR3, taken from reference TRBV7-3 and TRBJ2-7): GAGVSQTPSNKVTEKGKYVELRCDPISGHTALYWYRQSLGQGPEFLIYFQGTGAADDSGLPNDRFFAVRPEGSVSTLKIQRTERGDSAVYLCASSLNLAGESEQYFGPGTRLTVT.

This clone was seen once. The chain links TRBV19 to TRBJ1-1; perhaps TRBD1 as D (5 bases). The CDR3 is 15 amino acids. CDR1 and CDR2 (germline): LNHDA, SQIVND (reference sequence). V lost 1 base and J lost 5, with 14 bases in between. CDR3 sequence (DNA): TGTGCCAGTAGTATAGGGTGGCAGGGTGGGACTGAAGCTTTCTTT. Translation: CASSIGWQGGTEAFF. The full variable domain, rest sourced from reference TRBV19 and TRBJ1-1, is DGGITQSPKYLFRKEGQNVTLSCEQNLNHDAMYWYRQDPGQGLRLIYYSQIVNDFQKGDIAEGYSVSREKKESFPLTVTSAQKNPTAFYLCASSIGWQGGTEAFFGQGTRLTVV.

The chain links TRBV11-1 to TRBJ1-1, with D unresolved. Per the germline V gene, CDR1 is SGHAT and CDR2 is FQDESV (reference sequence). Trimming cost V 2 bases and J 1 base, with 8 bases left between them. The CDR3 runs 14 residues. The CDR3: CASSLPEENTEAFF. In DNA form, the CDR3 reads TGTGCCAGCAGCTTACCAGAGGAGAACACTGAAGCTTTCTTT. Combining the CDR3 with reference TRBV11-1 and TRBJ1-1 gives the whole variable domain EAEVAQSPRYKITEKSQAVAFWCDPISGHATLYWYRQILGQGPELLVQFQDESVVDDSQLPKDRFSAERLKGVDSTLKIQPAELGDSAMYLCASSLPEENTEAFFGQGTRLTVV.

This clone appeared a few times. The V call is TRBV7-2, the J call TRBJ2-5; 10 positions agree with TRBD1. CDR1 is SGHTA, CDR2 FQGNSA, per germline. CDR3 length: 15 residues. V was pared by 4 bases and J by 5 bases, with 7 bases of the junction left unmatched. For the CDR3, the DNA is TGTGCCAGCAGCTGGGGACAGGGGCGGGGGGAGACCCAGTACTTC. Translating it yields CASSWGQGRGETQYF. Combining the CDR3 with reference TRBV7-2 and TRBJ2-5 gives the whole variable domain GAGVSQSPSNKVTEKGKDVELRCDPISGHTALYWYRQSLGQGLEFLIYFQGNSAPDKSGLPSDRFSAERTGGSVSTLTIQRTQQEDSAVYLCASSWGQGRGETQYFGPGTRLLVL.

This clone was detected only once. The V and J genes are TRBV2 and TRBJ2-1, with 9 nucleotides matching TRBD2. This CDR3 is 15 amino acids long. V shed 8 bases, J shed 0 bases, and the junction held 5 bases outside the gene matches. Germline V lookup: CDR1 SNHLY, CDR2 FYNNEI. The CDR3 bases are TGTGCCAGCGGCTTAGCGGGAGTCTCCTACAATGAGCAGTTCTTC. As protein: CASGLAGVSYNEQFF.

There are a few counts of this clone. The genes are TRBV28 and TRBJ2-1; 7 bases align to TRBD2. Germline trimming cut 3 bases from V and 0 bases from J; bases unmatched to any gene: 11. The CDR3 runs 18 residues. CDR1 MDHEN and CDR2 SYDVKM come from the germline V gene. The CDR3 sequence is CASSFRLAVASSYNEQFF. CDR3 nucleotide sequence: TGTGCCAGCAGTTTTAGGCTAGCGGTCGCTAGCTCCTACAATGAGCAGTTCTTC.

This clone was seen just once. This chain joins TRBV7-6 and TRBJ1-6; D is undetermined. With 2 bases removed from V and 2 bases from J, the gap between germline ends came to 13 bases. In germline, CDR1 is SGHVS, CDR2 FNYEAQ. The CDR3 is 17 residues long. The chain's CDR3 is CASSLTPDGAYNSPLHF. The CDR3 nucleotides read TGTGCCAGCAGCTTAACCCCTGACGGGGCCTATAATTCACCCCTCCACTTT.

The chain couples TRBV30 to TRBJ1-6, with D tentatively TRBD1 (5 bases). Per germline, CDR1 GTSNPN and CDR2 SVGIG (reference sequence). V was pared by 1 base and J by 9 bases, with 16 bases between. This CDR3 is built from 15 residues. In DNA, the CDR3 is TGTGCCTGGAGTGATGGGGGAGGGGAAGGTTCACCCCTCCACTTT. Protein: CAWSDGGGEGSPLHF.

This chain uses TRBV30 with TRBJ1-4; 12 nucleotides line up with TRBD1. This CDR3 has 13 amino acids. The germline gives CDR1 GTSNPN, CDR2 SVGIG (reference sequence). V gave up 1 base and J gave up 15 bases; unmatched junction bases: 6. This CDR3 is CAWSGGQGAMVFF. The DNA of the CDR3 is TGTGCCTGGAGTGGGGGACAGGGGGCGATGGTGTTTTTT.

The CDR3 region is CATSSGANVLTF. In DNA, the CDR3 is TGTGCCACCTCCTCTGGGGCCAACGTCCTGACTTTC. The gene calls are TRBV28 and TRBJ2-6; no clear D gene. Germline V gene sequence: CDR1 MDHEN, CDR2 SYDVKM. V was clipped by 10 bases and J by 0 bases, with 4 bases between them. The CDR3 is made up of 12 amino acids. Filled out from reference TRBV28 and TRBJ2-6, the complete variable domain reads DVKVTQSSRYLVKRTGEKVFLECVQDMDHENMFWYRQDPGLGLRLIYFSYDVKMKEKGDIPEGYSVSREKKERFSLILESASTNQTSMYLCATSSGANVLTFGAGSRLTVL.

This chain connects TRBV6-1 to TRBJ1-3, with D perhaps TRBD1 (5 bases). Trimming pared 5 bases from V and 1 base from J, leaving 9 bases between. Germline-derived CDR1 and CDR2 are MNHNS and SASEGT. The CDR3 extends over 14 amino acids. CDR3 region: CASSPTGSGNTIYF. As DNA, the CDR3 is TGTGCCAGCAGTCCTACAGGTTCTGGAAACACCATATATTTT.

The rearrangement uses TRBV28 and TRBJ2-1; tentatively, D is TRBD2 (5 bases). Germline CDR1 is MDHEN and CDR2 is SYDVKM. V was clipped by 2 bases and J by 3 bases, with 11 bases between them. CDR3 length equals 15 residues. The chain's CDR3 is CASSLGLGNYNEQFF. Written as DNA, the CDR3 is TGTGCCAGCAGTTTAGGACTGGGTAACTACAATGAGCAGTTCTTC. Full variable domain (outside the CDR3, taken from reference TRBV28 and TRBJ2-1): DVKVTQSSRYLVKRTGEKVFLECVQDMDHENMFWYRQDPGLGLRLIYFSYDVKMKEKGDIPEGYSVSREKKERFSLILESASTNQTSMYLCASSLGLGNYNEQFFGPGTRLTVL.

For the CDR3, the DNA is TGTGCCAGTCTAGCGGGGGGCGCCTCCCGGGAGCAGTTCTTC. Encoded protein: CASLAGGASREQFF. The chain links TRBV2 to TRBJ2-1, with 11 bases that match TRBD2. In germline, CDR1 is SNHLY, CDR2 FYNNEI. The CDR3 runs 14 residues. J gave up 10 bases and V 9 bases, and 11 bases lay outside the gene matches.

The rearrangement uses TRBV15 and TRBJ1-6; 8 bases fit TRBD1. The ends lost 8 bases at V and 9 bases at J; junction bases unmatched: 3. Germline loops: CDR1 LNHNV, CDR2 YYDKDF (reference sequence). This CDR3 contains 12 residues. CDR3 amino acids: CATAGGGSPLHF. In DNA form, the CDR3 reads TGTGCCACCGCAGGGGGCGGTTCACCCCTCCACTTT.

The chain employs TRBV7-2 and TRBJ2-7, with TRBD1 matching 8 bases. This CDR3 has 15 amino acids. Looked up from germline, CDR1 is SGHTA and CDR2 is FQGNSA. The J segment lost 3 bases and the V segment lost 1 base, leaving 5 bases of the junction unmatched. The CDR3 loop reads CASSLVQGQDYEQYF. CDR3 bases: TGTGCCAGCAGCTTAGTGCAGGGACAGGACTACGAGCAGTACTTC.

CDR3 sequence (DNA): TGTGCCAGCACTAAGGGGCACCACAGTTATTATACGCAGTATTTT. This sequence encodes CASTKGHHSYYTQYF. The chain couples TRBV11-1 to TRBJ2-3, with a weak D call TRBD1 (5 bases). The germline V and J ends were trimmed by 7 bases and 7 bases, with 21 bases remaining between them. The CDR3 contains 15 residues. The V gene's germline CDR1 is SGHAT and CDR2 FQDESV (reference sequence).

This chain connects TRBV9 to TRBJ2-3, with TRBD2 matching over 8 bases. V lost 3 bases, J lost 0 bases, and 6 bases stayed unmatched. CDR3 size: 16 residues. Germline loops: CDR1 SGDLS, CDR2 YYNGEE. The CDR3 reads CASSGSSGASTDTQYF. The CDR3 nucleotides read TGTGCCAGCAGCGGGAGTAGCGGGGCAAGCACAGATACGCAGTATTTT.

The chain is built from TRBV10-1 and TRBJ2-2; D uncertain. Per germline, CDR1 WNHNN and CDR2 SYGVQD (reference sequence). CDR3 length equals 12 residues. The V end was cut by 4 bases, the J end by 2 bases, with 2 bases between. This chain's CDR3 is CASSVNTGELFF. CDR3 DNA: TGCGCCAGCAGTGTAAACACCGGGGAGCTGTTTTTT.

CDR3 region: CASSAGGYQPQHF. The CDR3 DNA follows: TGTGCCAGCAGTGCAGGGGGTTATCAGCCCCAGCATTTT. The V and J genes are TRBV6-5 and TRBJ1-5; TRBD1 agrees at 7 bases. Losses at the gene ends were 5 bases for V and 5 bases for J; bases not matched to a gene: 3. The CDR3 covers 13 residues. The germline V gene has CDR1 MNHEY and CDR2 SVGAGI.

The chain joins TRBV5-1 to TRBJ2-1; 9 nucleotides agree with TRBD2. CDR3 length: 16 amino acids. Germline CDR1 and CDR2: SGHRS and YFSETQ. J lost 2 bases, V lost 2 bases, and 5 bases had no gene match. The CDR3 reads CASSFPREGPYNEQFF. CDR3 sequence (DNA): TGCGCCAGCAGCTTCCCGCGGGAGGGCCCCTACAATGAGCAGTTCTTC.

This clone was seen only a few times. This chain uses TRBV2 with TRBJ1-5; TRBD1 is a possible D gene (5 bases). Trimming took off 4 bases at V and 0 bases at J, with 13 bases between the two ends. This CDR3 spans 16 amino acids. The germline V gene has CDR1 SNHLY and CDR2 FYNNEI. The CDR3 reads CASSGQGGHSNQPQHF. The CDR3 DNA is TGTGCCAGCAGTGGGCAGGGAGGCCATAGCAATCAGCCCCAGCATTTT.

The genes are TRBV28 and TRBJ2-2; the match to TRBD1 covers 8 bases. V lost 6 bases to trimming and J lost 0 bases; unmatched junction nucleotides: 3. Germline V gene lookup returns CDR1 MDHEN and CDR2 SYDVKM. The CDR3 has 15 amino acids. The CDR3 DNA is TGTGCCAGCAGAATCAGGGGGCCGAACACCGGGGAGCTGTTTTTT. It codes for CASRIRGPNTGELFF.

This CDR3 is CASSVGGGTGELFF. DNA of the CDR3: TGTGCCAGCAGCGTGGGTGGAGGCACCGGGGAGCTGTTTTTT. The rearrangement uses TRBV9 and TRBJ2-2, with TRBD2 as a possible D gene (5 bases). The length of the CDR3 is 14 residues. Germline V gene data show CDR1 as SGDLS and CDR2 as YYNGEE. V was trimmed by 2 bases and J by 4 bases, leaving 9 bases between them.